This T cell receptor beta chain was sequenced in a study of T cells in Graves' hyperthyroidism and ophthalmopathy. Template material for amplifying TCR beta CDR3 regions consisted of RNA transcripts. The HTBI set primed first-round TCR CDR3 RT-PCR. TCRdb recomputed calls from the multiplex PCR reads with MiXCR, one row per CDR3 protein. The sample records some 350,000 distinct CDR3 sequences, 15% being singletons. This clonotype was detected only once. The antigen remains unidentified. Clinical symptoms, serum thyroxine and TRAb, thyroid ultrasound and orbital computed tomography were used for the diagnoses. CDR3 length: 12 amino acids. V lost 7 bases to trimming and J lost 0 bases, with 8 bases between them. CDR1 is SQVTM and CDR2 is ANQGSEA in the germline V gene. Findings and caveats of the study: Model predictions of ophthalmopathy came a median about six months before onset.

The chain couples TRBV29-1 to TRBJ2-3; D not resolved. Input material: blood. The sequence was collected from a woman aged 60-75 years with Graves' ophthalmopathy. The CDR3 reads CSEDGSTDTQYF. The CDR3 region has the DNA TGCAGCGAGGACGGCAGCACAGATACGCAGTATTTT.